What follows are 32 T cell receptor beta chains derived from one specimen sequenced in a study of cytomegalovirus exposure and HLA in healthy donors. This PCR relied on a set of 60 Vbeta primers and 13 Jbeta primers. The method was immunoSEQ multiplex PCR; TCRdb's version includes in-frame clones alone and lacks a portion of them. The sample holds about 110,000 clones; roughly four fifths are singletons and the top ten take approximately 1.3%. The specimen was PBMCs. These receptors all come from a woman aged 30 to 39 in good health and CMV-seronegative.

The sample holds one count of this clone. The V call is TRBV6-5, the J call TRBJ1-2; 9 nucleotides line up with TRBD1. The CDR3 is made up of 14 amino acids. V was clipped by 5 bases and J by 5 bases; unmatched bases: 6. Germline V lookup: CDR1 MNHEY, CDR2 SVGAGI. The CDR3 bases are TGTGCCAGCAGTCGACAGGGGGGGCGGTATGGCTACACCTTC. Amino acids: CASSRQGGRYGYTF.

V and J are TRBV28 and TRBJ2-1, with 11 nucleotides matching TRBD2. The junction had 5 bases not matched to a gene; V was cut back by 6 bases and J by 4 bases. The CDR3 consists of 15 residues. The germline CDR1 and CDR2 sequences are MDHEN and SYDVKM. The CDR3 DNA reads TGTGCCAGCAGACTAGCGGGAGCTCTATACAATGAGCAGTTCTTC. It translates to CASRLAGALYNEQFF.

In its sample, this clone was seen a few times. This chain links TRBV19 with TRBJ1-2; 7 nucleotides line up with TRBD1. There are 15 residues in the CDR3. After removal of 5 bases from V and 0 bases from J, the junction contained 6 bases not matched to a gene. Germline CDR1 and CDR2: LNHDA and SQIVND (reference sequence). The CDR3 loop reads CASSLSTGTNYGYTF. As DNA, the CDR3 is TGTGCCAGTAGTCTCTCGACAGGGACTAACTATGGCTACACCTTC.

The genes are TRBV6-5 and TRBJ1-1, with 11 bases identical to TRBD1. The CDR3 extends over 13 amino acids. Germline CDR1 and CDR2: MNHEY and SVGAGI. V shed 5 bases and J 5 bases; nucleotides not matched to a gene: 1. Here the CDR3 reads CASSGTGGTEAFF. In DNA, the CDR3 is TGTGCCAGCAGTGGGACAGGGGGTACTGAAGCTTTCTTT.

This rearrangement joins TRBV7-9 to TRBJ2-3, with 8 positions matching TRBD1. The germline V gene encodes CDR1 SEHNR and CDR2 FQNEAQ (reference sequence). CDR3 length equals 16 residues. Trimming at V came to 5 bases and at J to 4 bases, leaving 11 bases not matched to a gene. The CDR3 DNA reads as TGTGCCAGCAGCGAAAAGGACAGGGTGGATTCAGATACGCAGTATTTT. This encodes CASSEKDRVDSDTQYF.

The chain combines TRBV4-3 with TRBJ1-2; TRBD1 agrees at 7 bases. The length of the CDR3 is 15 residues. The germline V gene has CDR1 LGHNA and CDR2 YSLEER. With 1 base clipped from V and 2 bases from J, the junction kept 4 bases outside the gene matches. The CDR3: CASSQGVGGNYGYTF. Written as DNA, the CDR3 is TGCGCCAGCAGCCAAGGTGTAGGGGGCAACTATGGCTACACCTTC.

This clone was observed a handful of times. The V call is TRBV19, the J call TRBJ1-1, with 7 nucleotides matching TRBD1. The CDR3 totals 15 residues. V lost 4 bases to trimming and J lost 0 bases; unmatched junction nucleotides: 5. The V gene's germline CDR1 is LNHDA and CDR2 SQIVND (reference sequence). This CDR3 is CASSTRGQLNTEAFF. Here the CDR3 DNA reads TGTGCCAGTAGTACTAGGGGACAGTTGAACACTGAAGCTTTCTTT. Drawing the rest from reference TRBV19 and TRBJ1-1, the complete variable domain is DGGITQSPKYLFRKEGQNVTLSCEQNLNHDAMYWYRQDPGQGLRLIYYSQIVNDFQKGDIAEGYSVSREKKESFPLTVTSAQKNPTAFYLCASSTRGQLNTEAFFGQGTRLTVV.

The chain is built from TRBV5-1 and TRBJ2-7, with 7 bases lining up with TRBD1. J lost 4 bases, V lost 5 bases, and 3 bases had no gene match. From germline, CDR1 is SGHRS and CDR2 YFSETQ. CDR3 size: 12 residues. The DNA for the CDR3 is TGCGCCAGCAGTTTGACAGGGTACGAGCAGTACTTC. As protein: CASSLTGYEQYF.

The genes are TRBV5-4 and TRBJ1-1; no firm D call. Trimming left V 0 bases short and J 4 bases short, with 7 bases between. Germline lookup yields CDR1 SGHNT and CDR2 YYREEE (reference sequence). The CDR3 is 13 amino acids. CDR3 amino acids: CASSLGGVTEAFF. CDR3 nucleotides: TGTGCCAGCAGCTTGGGGGGAGTCACTGAAGCTTTCTTT.

J is TRBJ2-2 and V is TRBV7-6; 8 nucleotides agree with TRBD1. V trimming: 6 bases; J trimming: 3 bases; junction bases outside the gene matches: 3. Germline-derived CDR1 and CDR2 are SGHVS and FNYEAQ. The CDR3 length is 14 residues. The CDR3 reads CASRDRDDTGELFF. CDR3 DNA sequence: TGTGCCAGCAGGGACAGGGATGACACCGGGGAGCTGTTTTTT.

The J gene is TRBJ1-2, the V gene TRBV5-6, with D possibly being TRBD1 (5 bases). Germline V gene data show CDR1 as SGHDT and CDR2 as YYEEEE. Trimming stripped 4 bases from V and 2 bases from J, with 9 bases between. CDR3 length equals 13 residues. The CDR3 nucleotides read TGTGCCAGCAGCCGGGACTCCAACTATGGCTACACCTTC. It specifies CASSRDSNYGYTF. Full variable domain (rest looked up from reference TRBV5-6 and TRBJ1-2): DAGVTQSPTHLIKTRGQQVTLRCSPKSGHDTVSWYQQALGQGPQFIFQYYEEEERQRGNFPDRFSGHQFPNYSSELNVNALLLGDSALYLCASSRDSNYGYTFGSGTRLTVV.

The V gene is TRBV5-4, the J gene TRBJ1-1; D is possibly TRBD1 (5 bases). Germline-derived CDR1 and CDR2 are SGHNT and YYREEE (reference sequence). V lost 4 bases, J lost 5 bases, and 12 bases lay in between. This CDR3 has 13 amino acids. The CDR3 reads CASSPGQWTEAFF. The CDR3 DNA reads TGTGCCAGCAGCCCCGGACAATGGACTGAAGCTTTCTTT. Filled out from reference TRBV5-4 and TRBJ1-1, the complete variable domain reads ETGVTQSPTHLIKTRGQQVTLRCSSQSGHNTVSWYQQALGQGPQFIFQYYREEENGRGNFPPRFSGLQFPNYSSELNVNALELDDSALYLCASSPGQWTEAFFGQGTRLTVV.

The rearrangement uses TRBV28 and TRBJ2-1; 7 nucleotides match TRBD2. The CDR3 is 16 amino acids. Trimming removed 11 bases from V and 3 bases from J; junction bases left unmatched: 16. Germline V gene lookup returns CDR1 MDHEN and CDR2 SYDVKM. CDR3 region: CAASTWEGMVYNEQFF. CDR3 nucleotide sequence: TGTGCCGCCAGCACGTGGGAGGGAATGGTCTACAATGAGCAGTTCTTC. The full variable domain, in which reference TRBV28 and TRBJ2-1 provide the parts outside the CDR3, is DVKVTQSSRYLVKRTGEKVFLECVQDMDHENMFWYRQDPGLGLRLIYFSYDVKMKEKGDIPEGYSVSREKKERFSLILESASTNQTSMYLCAASTWEGMVYNEQFFGPGTRLTVL.

This sequence joins TRBV29-1 and TRBJ1-1; D call uncertain. This CDR3 has 11 amino acids. CDR1 and CDR2 (germline): SQVTM, ANQGSEA. V was shortened by 7 bases and J by 1 base, with 7 bases between the two germline ends. The CDR3 here is CSGLSNTEAFF. The CDR3 nucleotides are TGCAGCGGGCTTTCGAACACTGAAGCTTTCTTT.

The rearrangement uses TRBV18 and TRBJ1-1, with D perhaps matching TRBD1 (5 bases). V was pared by 5 bases and J by 0 bases, with 13 bases between. Germline V gene data show CDR1 as KGHSH and CDR2 as LQKENI. CDR3 size: 15 residues. CDR3 protein: CASSTLTALNTEAFF. CDR3 nucleotide sequence: TGTGCCAGCTCAACATTGACAGCACTGAACACTGAAGCTTTCTTT.

The rearrangement joins TRBV18 to TRBJ1-2; 8 nucleotides agree with TRBD1. Trimming removed 2 bases from V and 4 bases from J; junction bases left unmatched: 9. The CDR3 runs 16 residues. The germline gives CDR1 KGHSH, CDR2 LQKENI. In DNA, the CDR3 is TGTGCCAGCTCACCAGGGACAGGTGAGGGGGCCTATGGCTACACCTTC. It codes for CASSPGTGEGAYGYTF.

This clone was observed once. This sequence joins TRBV28 and TRBJ2-7, with 9 bases lining up with TRBD1. Trimming cost V 0 bases and J 3 bases; bases outside gene matches: 0. CDR1 and CDR2 from the germline V gene are MDHEN and SYDVKM. The CDR3 sequence is 14 residues long. The CDR3 sequence is CASSLWGQGYEQYF. As DNA, the CDR3 is TGTGCCAGCAGTTTATGGGGACAGGGCTACGAGCAGTACTTC.

This chain uses TRBV5-4 with TRBJ2-7; TRBD2 aligns across 15 bases. The CDR3 loop spans 19 amino acids. In germline, CDR1 is SGHNT, CDR2 YYREEE (reference sequence). The V and J ends lost 4 bases and 0 bases, in that order; junction bases with no gene match: 11. The DNA for the CDR3 is TGTGCCAGCAGCCCCTGGACTAGCGGGAGGGCCCGAAGCTCCTACGAGCAGTACTTC. Protein sequence: CASSPWTSGRARSSYEQYF.

The chain uses TRBV5-6 and TRBJ1-1, with TRBD1 identical over 8 bases. Germline V gene sequence: CDR1 SGHDT, CDR2 YYEEEE. The ends lost 3 bases at V and 5 bases at J; junction bases unmatched: 0. The CDR3 contains 12 residues. CDR3 sequence: CASSWTGTEAFF. The CDR3 bases are TGTGCCAGCAGCTGGACAGGGACTGAAGCTTTCTTT.

This rearrangement joins TRBV15 to TRBJ2-1, with D perhaps TRBD1 (6 bases). Germline assignment: CDR1 LNHNV and CDR2 YYDKDF (reference sequence). This CDR3 is built from 15 residues. The V end lost 0 bases, the J end lost 8 bases, and 14 bases lay between the germline ends. Here the CDR3 reads CATSRETGTPYEQFF. Here the CDR3 DNA reads TGTGCCACCAGCAGAGAGACAGGTACCCCTTATGAGCAGTTCTTC.

Notes on this clone: The same CDR3 also results from other DNA sequences found in this sample. The chain links TRBV5-1 to TRBJ1-2, with TRBD1 identical over 8 bases. The CDR3 contains 14 residues. CDR1 is SGHRS and CDR2 is YFSETQ in the germline V gene. The junction had 6 bases not matched to a gene; V was cut back by 4 bases and J by 4 bases. The CDR3 loop reads CASSLTGTGYGYTF. As DNA, the CDR3 is TGCGCCAGCAGCCTCACCGGGACAGGCTATGGCTACACCTTC.

The J gene is TRBJ2-5, the V gene TRBV10-3; 13 bases are a match to TRBD2. The CDR3 sequence is 15 residues long. CDR1 and CDR2 (germline): ENHRY, SYGVKD. V trimming: 2 bases; J trimming: 11 bases; junction bases outside the gene matches: 8. The CDR3 loop reads CAISEMGTSGEEQYF. The CDR3, as DNA: TGTGCCATCAGTGAGATGGGGACTAGCGGGGAAGAGCAGTACTTC.

The chain has TRBV10-3 and TRBJ2-7, with 8 bases lining up with TRBD1. Germline CDR1 and CDR2: ENHRY and SYGVKD. The CDR3 sequence is 15 residues long. V gave up 0 bases and J gave up 6 bases; unmatched junction bases: 7. The CDR3: CAISESNQGAVEQYF. In nucleotides, the CDR3 is TGTGCCATCAGTGAGTCGAACCAGGGGGCTGTCGAGCAGTACTTC.

The chain is built from TRBV13 and TRBJ1-2; perhaps TRBD1 as D (6 bases). This CDR3 has 15 residues. With 2 bases removed from V and 6 bases from J, the gap between germline ends came to 16 bases. Per germline, CDR1 PRHDT and CDR2 FYEKMQ (reference sequence). The CDR3: CASSLLSTGSHGYTF. CDR3 nucleotides: TGTGCCAGCAGCTTATTGTCGACAGGCAGTCATGGCTACACCTTC.

This chain uses TRBV30 with TRBJ1-4; 11 nucleotides agree with TRBD1. Germline loops: CDR1 GTSNPN, CDR2 SVGIG (reference sequence). There are 14 residues in the CDR3. V gave up 3 bases and J gave up 7 bases; unmatched junction bases: 4. The CDR3 protein is CAWSGGQGVEKLFF. For the CDR3, the DNA is TGTGCCTGGAGCGGGGGACAGGGGGTTGAAAAACTGTTTTTT.

The chain recombines TRBV2 with TRBJ1-2; TRBD1 matches at 8 bases. The CDR3 is 17 residues long. The germline CDR1 and CDR2 sequences are SNHLY and FYNNEI. V shed 5 bases and J 2 bases; nucleotides not matched to a gene: 13. In DNA form, the CDR3 reads TGTGCCAGCAGTCTAACCCGACAGGGGCTCGAAAACTATGGCTACACCTTC. Its translation: CASSLTRQGLENYGYTF.

V gene TRBV6-5 combines with J gene TRBJ2-7; TRBD1 might be the D (5 bases). Trimming pared 0 bases from V and 2 bases from J, leaving 14 bases between. The CDR3 has 16 residues. Per germline, CDR1 MNHEY and CDR2 SVGAGI. DNA for the CDR3: TGTGCCAGCAGTTACTCACCAGGGAACTTCCCCTACGAGCAGTACTTC. This gives the protein CASSYSPGNFPYEQYF.

The CDR3 protein is CASSYSRGSMNTEAFF. DNA for the CDR3: TGTGCCAGCAGTTACTCACGGGGGTCTATGAACACTGAAGCTTTCTTT. This chain uses TRBV6-5 with TRBJ1-1, with D tentatively TRBD1 (5 bases). V was cut by 0 bases and J by 0 bases, with 11 bases left in between. CDR1 and CDR2 from the germline V gene are MNHEY and SVGAGI. The CDR3 extends over 16 amino acids.

The gene calls are TRBV15 and TRBJ2-3; 8 bases are shared with TRBD2. This CDR3 has 15 amino acids. Germline CDR1 reads LNHNV; CDR2 reads YYDKDF (reference sequence). Trimming took 8 bases from V and 3 from J; bases not matched to a gene: 10. The CDR3 nucleotides are TGTGCCACCCGGGATCGGGGCGGGAGGACAGATACGCAGTATTTT. Amino acid sequence: CATRDRGGRTDTQYF.

The sample holds one count of this clone. The DNA for the CDR3 is TGTGCCAGCTACAAAGACAGGGGGACCACCTACGAGCAGTACTTC. Translation: CASYKDRGTTYEQYF. The gene calls are TRBV28 and TRBJ2-7; TRBD1 aligns across 9 bases. CDR3 size: 15 residues. The V segment lost 8 bases and the J segment 2 bases; nucleotides outside the gene matches: 10. Germline loops: CDR1 MDHEN, CDR2 SYDVKM. The variable domain in full, with the rest retrieved from reference TRBV28 and TRBJ2-7, is DVKVTQSSRYLVKRTGEKVFLECVQDMDHENMFWYRQDPGLGLRLIYFSYDVKMKEKGDIPEGYSVSREKKERFSLILESASTNQTSMYLCASYKDRGTTYEQYFGPGTRLTVT.

The chain links TRBV5-1 to TRBJ1-2; 10 bases line up with TRBD1. V was clipped by 2 bases and J by 12 bases; unmatched bases: 10. The CDR3 loop spans 14 amino acids. CDR1 SGHRS and CDR2 YFSETQ come from the germline V gene. CDR3 DNA: TGCGCCAGCAGCTTCGGACAGGGGGACGTTCGCCACACCTTC. The encoded protein is CASSFGQGDVRHTF.

This chain links TRBV6-6 with TRBJ2-7, with D possibly matching TRBD2 (6 bases). V gave up 5 bases and J gave up 2 bases, with 19 bases separating them. The CDR3 spans 16 residues. In germline, CDR1 is MNHNY, CDR2 SVGAGI (reference sequence). The CDR3 is CASSRPDHRGTYEQYF. The CDR3 DNA reads as TGTGCCAGCAGTCGGCCTGACCATCGGGGGACCTACGAGCAGTACTTC.